A single sample is the source of the 23 T cell receptor beta chains below, sequenced in a study of cytomegalovirus exposure and HLA in healthy donors. Generated by immunoSEQ multiplex PCR, the TCRdb table keeps only in-frame clones and is missing some. The sample comprises 150,000 or so clones, around 89% of which are singletons, and 5.5% to 7% rests with the top ten. The sequenced sample consisted of PBMCs. Every receptor here comes from a woman aged 30 to 39 in good health and CMV-seropositive.

The V gene is TRBV2, the J gene TRBJ2-3; tentatively, D is TRBD2 (6 bases). The CDR3 totals 13 residues. V lost 6 bases, J lost 2 bases, and 9 bases lay in between. Germline CDR1 SNHLY, CDR2 FYNNEI. The CDR3 DNA is TGTGCCAGCAGCGGCGGGACCACAGATACGCAGTATTTT. It translates to CASSGGTTDTQYF. Complete variable domain (other parts from reference TRBV2 and TRBJ2-3): EPEVTQTPSHQVTQMGQEVILRCVPISNHLYFYWYRQILGQKVEFLVSFYNNEISEKSEIFDDQFSVERPDGSNFTLKIRSTKLEDSAMYFCASSGGTTDTQYFGPGTRLTVL.

This chain links TRBV11-1 with TRBJ1-1, with D unresolved. Trimming shortened V by 5 bases and J by 2 bases, and 9 bases separated the two germline ends. Germline loops: CDR1 SGHAT, CDR2 FQDESV (reference sequence). This CDR3 has 13 amino acids. The CDR3 loop is CASSTQLNTEAFF. The CDR3 nucleotides are TGTGCCAGCAGCACCCAACTAAACACTGAAGCTTTCTTT.

The V call is TRBV5-1, the J call TRBJ1-2; D uncertain. CDR1 is SGHRS, CDR2 YFSETQ, per germline. This CDR3 is built from 16 residues. V was trimmed by 4 bases and J by 6 bases, leaving 22 bases between them. In nucleotides, the CDR3 is TGCGCCAGCAGCCAGAGTGGGAGCGGCACCCGGGATGGCTACACCTTC. Protein sequence: CASSQSGSGTRDGYTF.

The V gene is TRBV2, the J gene TRBJ2-1; TRBD2 aligns across 8 bases. CDR1 SNHLY and CDR2 FYNNEI come from the germline V gene. The V and J ends lost 6 bases and 4 bases, in that order; junction bases with no gene match: 8. The CDR3 is made up of 15 amino acids. CDR3 residues: CASRGGAGDYNEQFF. Written as DNA, the CDR3 is TGTGCCAGCAGGGGCGGAGCGGGGGATTACAATGAGCAGTTCTTC.

The V call is TRBV27, the J call TRBJ2-7, with 10 bases lining up with TRBD2. The CDR3 extends over 17 amino acids. Trimming took 2 bases from V and 0 from J; bases not matched to a gene: 7. Germline loops: CDR1 MNHEY, CDR2 SMNVEV (reference sequence). CDR3 sequence (DNA): TGTGCCAGCAGTTTAGTAGCGGGAGGACGGATCTCCTACGAGCAGTACTTC. Protein sequence: CASSLVAGGRISYEQYF.

The chain employs TRBV7-2 and TRBJ2-7; 7 bases are a match to TRBD1. The CDR3 loop spans 14 amino acids. Germline CDR1 SGHTA, CDR2 FQGNSA. V lost 4 bases and J lost 4; bases outside the gene matches: 7. CDR3 in amino acids: CASSSWDSQYEQYF. For the CDR3, the DNA is TGTGCCAGCAGCTCTTGGGACAGTCAGTACGAGCAGTACTTC.

This clone was recorded a few times. This chain links TRBV2 with TRBJ2-7, with D perhaps matching TRBD2 (6 bases). Trimming pared 6 bases from V and 0 bases from J, leaving 12 bases between. The CDR3 has 14 amino acids. The germline CDR1 and CDR2 sequences are SNHLY and FYNNEI. CDR3: CASRGTVSSYEQYF. DNA for the CDR3: TGTGCCAGCAGAGGGACTGTGAGCTCCTACGAGCAGTACTTC.

This sequence joins TRBV7-3 and TRBJ2-1, with TRBD2 matching 10 bases. The trim removed 5 bases at V and 6 bases at J, leaving 13 bases unmatched. This CDR3 has 17 residues. Per the germline V gene, CDR1 is SGHTA and CDR2 is FQGTGA. The CDR3 bases are TGTGCCAGCAGCCAAGGCTCTAGCGGGAGCGGGGTCAATGAGCAGTTCTTC. Amino acids: CASSQGSSGSGVNEQFF. Filled out from reference TRBV7-3 and TRBJ2-1, the complete variable domain reads GAGVSQTPSNKVTEKGKYVELRCDPISGHTALYWYRQSLGQGPEFLIYFQGTGAADDSGLPNDRFFAVRPEGSVSTLKIQRTERGDSAVYLCASSQGSSGSGVNEQFFGPGTRLTVL.

The gene calls are TRBV6-6 and TRBJ1-2; 7 nucleotides match TRBD1. The V segment lost 7 bases and the J segment 2 bases; nucleotides outside the gene matches: 7. Germline V gives CDR1 MNHNY, CDR2 SVGAGI (reference sequence). The CDR3 contains 14 residues. The CDR3: CASIPDRTNYGYTF. The CDR3 DNA reads as TGTGCCAGCATCCCGGACAGGACCAACTATGGCTACACCTTC.

This clone has just one count. The chain couples TRBV6-1 to TRBJ2-7, with D tentatively TRBD1 (5 bases). Trimming pared 2 bases from V and 1 base from J, leaving 12 bases between. In germline, CDR1 is MNHNS, CDR2 SASEGT. The CDR3 totals 15 residues. CDR3 sequence reads: CASSEYQGYSYEQYF. In DNA form, the CDR3 reads TGTGCCAGCAGTGAATATCAGGGATATTCCTACGAGCAGTACTTC.

The chain is built from TRBV4-2 and TRBJ2-2; TRBD2 is a possible D gene (6 bases). CDR1 and CDR2 from the germline V gene are LGHNA and YNFKEQ. V lost 3 bases, J lost 4 bases, and 21 bases lay in between. CDR3 size: 18 residues. CDR3 nucleotides: TGTGCCAGCAGCCAGGAGCCGTCCGGACTACCGAGCACCGGGGAGCTGTTTTTT. Its protein product is CASSQEPSGLPSTGELFF.

The genes are TRBV5-1 and TRBJ2-7; TRBD2 might be the D (6 bases). V dropped 2 bases and J dropped 5 bases, with 17 bases sitting between them. From germline, CDR1 is SGHRS and CDR2 YFSETQ. The CDR3 sequence is 15 residues long. The CDR3 coding sequence is TGCGCCAGCAGCTTCACCCCCGGGAGCCTGGACGAGCAGTACTTC. This sequence encodes CASSFTPGSLDEQYF. The full variable domain, rest sourced from reference TRBV5-1 and TRBJ2-7, is KAGVTQTPRYLIKTRGQQVTLSCSPISGHRSVSWYQQTPGQGLQFLFEYFSETQRNKGNFPGRFSGRQFSNSRSEMNVSTLELGDSALYLCASSFTPGSLDEQYFGPGTRLTVT.

The genes are TRBV21-1 and TRBJ2-6; TRBD1, the table's D call, lacks a check against the DNA. TRBV21-1 represents a pseudogene. The CDR3 runs to 18 residues. The CDR3 DNA sequence: TGTGCCAGCAGCCTTCGGACAGGGGCCTACTCTGGGGCCAACGTCCTGACTTTC. It codes for CASSLRTGAYSGANVLTF.

This clone was recorded only once. This chain links TRBV7-9 with TRBJ2-7; maybe TRBD1 (6 bases). The CDR3 totals 13 residues. Germline loops: CDR1 SEHNR, CDR2 FQNEAQ (reference sequence). Deletions cut 5 bases from V and 2 bases from J, with 10 bases between. The CDR3 loop is CASSLRGTYEQYF. The CDR3 DNA sequence: TGTGCCAGCAGCCTCAGGGGAACCTACGAGCAGTACTTC.

This chain joins TRBV7-2 and TRBJ2-5; 8 bases line up with TRBD2. Per germline, CDR1 SGHTA and CDR2 FQGNSA. The ends lost 4 bases at V and 4 bases at J; junction bases unmatched: 8. CDR3 length equals 15 residues. As DNA, the CDR3 is TGTGCCAGCAGCTCCGCCGGGGGGGCCAGAGAGACCCAGTACTTC. Protein sequence: CASSSAGGARETQYF.

V usage is TRBV2 and J usage is TRBJ2-3, with D possibly being TRBD1 (6 bases). The CDR3 has 15 residues. The V gene's germline CDR1 is SNHLY and CDR2 FYNNEI. Trimming pared 6 bases from V and 2 bases from J, leaving 15 bases between. The CDR3 DNA is TGTGCCAGCAGGGTCTTTGGACAGCCCACAGATACGCAGTATTTT. Protein: CASRVFGQPTDTQYF. Based on the CDR3 plus reference TRBV2 and TRBJ2-3, the full variable domain is EPEVTQTPSHQVTQMGQEVILRCVPISNHLYFYWYRQILGQKVEFLVSFYNNEISEKSEIFDDQFSVERPDGSNFTLKIRSTKLEDSAMYFCASRVFGQPTDTQYFGPGTRLTVL.

This clone was observed a handful of times. The V call is TRBV6-1, the J call TRBJ1-2; weak D call: TRBD1 (5 bases). The CDR3 spans 14 residues. V lost 8 bases and J lost 4, with 17 bases in between. The V gene's germline CDR1 is MNHNS and CDR2 SASEGT. The CDR3: CASEEWLGGYGYTF. The CDR3 DNA reads TGTGCCAGCGAGGAGTGGTTGGGGGGCTATGGCTACACCTTC.

This clone was counted once. The chain couples TRBV2 to TRBJ1-4; TRBD1 matches at 7 bases. Germline-derived CDR1 and CDR2 are SNHLY and FYNNEI. V dropped 8 bases and J dropped 7; count of bases not matched to a gene: 10. The CDR3 contains 14 residues. The CDR3 sequence: CASGRTGVGEKLFF. CDR3 sequence (DNA): TGTGCCAGCGGGAGAACAGGGGTGGGTGAAAAACTGTTTTTT.

J is TRBJ1-2 and V is TRBV28; D gene ambiguous. The V gene lost 7 bases and the J gene lost 3 bases, with 9 bases spanning the gap. Germline lookup yields CDR1 MDHEN and CDR2 SYDVKM. This CDR3 comprises 12 residues. DNA for the CDR3: TGTGCCAGCAATTCCGGAGACTATGGCTACACCTTC. This translates into CASNSGDYGYTF.

The chain employs TRBV19 and TRBJ1-2; TRBD1 is a possible D gene (5 bases). V was trimmed by 1 base and J by 2 bases, leaving 14 bases between them. This CDR3 spans 16 amino acids. CDR1 LNHDA and CDR2 SQIVND come from the germline V gene (reference sequence). CDR3 sequence reads: CASSIAADTPNYGYTF. CDR3 coding DNA: TGTGCCAGTAGTATAGCCGCGGACACTCCAAACTATGGCTACACCTTC.

The chain uses TRBV5-1 and TRBJ2-5, with D unclear. Germline lookup yields CDR1 SGHRS and CDR2 YFSETQ. The length of the CDR3 is 11 residues. With 5 bases removed from V and 2 bases from J, the gap between germline ends came to 4 bases. The CDR3 sequence: CASRAQETQYF. CDR3 bases: TGCGCCAGCAGGGCACAAGAGACCCAGTACTTC.

This sequence joins TRBV5-6 and TRBJ2-5, with TRBD2 matching over 8 bases. Germline CDR1 and CDR2: SGHDT and YYEEEE. J lost 5 bases, V lost 4 bases, and 7 bases had no gene match. This CDR3 spans 14 amino acids. The CDR3 sequence: CASSLGLGEETQYF. The CDR3 region has the DNA TGTGCCAGCAGCCTGGGACTAGGGGAGGAGACCCAGTACTTC.

This chain links TRBV18 with TRBJ1-5; D perhaps matches TRBD1 (5 bases). Trimming left V 0 bases short and J 4 bases short, with 7 bases between. Germline V gene sequence: CDR1 KGHSH, CDR2 LQKENI. The CDR3 sequence is 14 residues long. CDR3 sequence: CASSPPTVNQPQHF. As DNA, the CDR3 is TGTGCCAGCTCACCACCGACAGTTAATCAGCCCCAGCATTTT. Based on the CDR3 plus reference TRBV18 and TRBJ1-5, the full variable domain is NAGVMQNPRHLVRRRGQEARLRCSPMKGHSHVYWYRQLPEEGLKFMVYLQKENIIDESGMPKERFSAEFPKEGPSILRIQQVVRGDSAAYFCASSPPTVNQPQHFGDGTRLSIL.